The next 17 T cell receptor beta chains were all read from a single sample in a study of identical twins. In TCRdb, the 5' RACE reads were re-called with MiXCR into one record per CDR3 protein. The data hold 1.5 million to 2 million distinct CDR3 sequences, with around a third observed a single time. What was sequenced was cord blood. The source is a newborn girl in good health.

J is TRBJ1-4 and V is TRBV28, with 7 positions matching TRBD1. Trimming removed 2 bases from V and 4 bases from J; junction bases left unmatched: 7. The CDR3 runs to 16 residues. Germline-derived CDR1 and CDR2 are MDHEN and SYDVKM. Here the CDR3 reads CASSLLTGEGNEKLFF. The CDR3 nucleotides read TGTGCCAGCAGTTTACTTACAGGGGAGGGTAATGAAAAACTGTTTTTT.

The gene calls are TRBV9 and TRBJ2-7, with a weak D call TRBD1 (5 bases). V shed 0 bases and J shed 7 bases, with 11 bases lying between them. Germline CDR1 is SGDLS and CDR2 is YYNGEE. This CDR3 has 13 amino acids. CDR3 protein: CASSVAGTGEQYF. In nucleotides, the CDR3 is TGTGCCAGCAGCGTAGCTGGCACAGGAGAGCAGTACTTC. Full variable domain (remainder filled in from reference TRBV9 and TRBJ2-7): DSGVTQTPKHLITATGQRVTLRCSPRSGDLSVYWYQQSLDQGLQFLIQYYNGEERAKGNILERFSAQQFPDLHSELNLSSLELGDSALYFCASSVAGTGEQYFGPGTRLTVT.

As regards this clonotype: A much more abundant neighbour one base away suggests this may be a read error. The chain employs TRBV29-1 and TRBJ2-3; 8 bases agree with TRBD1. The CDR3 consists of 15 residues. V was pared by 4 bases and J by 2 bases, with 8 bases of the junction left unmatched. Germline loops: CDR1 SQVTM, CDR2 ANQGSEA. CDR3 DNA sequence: TGCAGCGTTGGACAGGGGTATTCGCACACAGATACGCAGTATTTT. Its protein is CSVGQGYSHTDTQYF.

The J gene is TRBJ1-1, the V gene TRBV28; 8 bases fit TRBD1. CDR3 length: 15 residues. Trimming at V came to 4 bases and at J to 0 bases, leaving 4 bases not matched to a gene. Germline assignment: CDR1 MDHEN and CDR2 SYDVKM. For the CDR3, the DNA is TGTGCCAGCAGTTCAGCGACAGGGGTGAACACTGAAGCTTTCTTT. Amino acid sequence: CASSSATGVNTEAFF. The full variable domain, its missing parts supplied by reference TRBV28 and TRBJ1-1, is DVKVTQSSRYLVKRTGEKVFLECVQDMDHENMFWYRQDPGLGLRLIYFSYDVKMKEKGDIPEGYSVSREKKERFSLILESASTNQTSMYLCASSSATGVNTEAFFGQGTRLTVV.

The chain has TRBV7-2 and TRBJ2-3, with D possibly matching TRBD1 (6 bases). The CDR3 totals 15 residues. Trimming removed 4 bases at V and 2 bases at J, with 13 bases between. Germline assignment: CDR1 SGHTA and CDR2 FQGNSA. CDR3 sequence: CASSSQTGLTDTQYF. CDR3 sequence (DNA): TGTGCCAGCAGCTCGCAGACAGGTCTCACAGATACGCAGTATTTT.

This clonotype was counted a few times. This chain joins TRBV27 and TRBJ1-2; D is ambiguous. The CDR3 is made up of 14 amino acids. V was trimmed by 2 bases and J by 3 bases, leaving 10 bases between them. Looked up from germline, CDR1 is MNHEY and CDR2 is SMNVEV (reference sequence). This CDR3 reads CASSLNMEYYGYTF. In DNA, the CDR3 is TGTGCCAGCAGTTTAAATATGGAATACTATGGCTACACCTTC.

The CDR3 DNA reads as TGTGCCAGCAGCCAAGATTCGGGAACGGACTATGGCTACACCTTC. Translation gives CASSQDSGTDYGYTF. This chain joins TRBV4-2 and TRBJ1-2; D unclear. This CDR3 spans 15 amino acids. V dropped 0 bases and J dropped 3 bases, with 11 bases sitting between them. CDR1 is LGHNA and CDR2 is YNFKEQ in the germline V gene.

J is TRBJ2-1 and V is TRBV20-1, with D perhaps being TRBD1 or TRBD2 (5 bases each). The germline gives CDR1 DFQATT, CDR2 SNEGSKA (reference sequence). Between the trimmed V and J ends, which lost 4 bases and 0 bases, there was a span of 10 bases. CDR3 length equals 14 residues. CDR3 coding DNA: TGCAGTGCTAAGTGGGGGAGCTCCTACAATGAGCAGTTCTTC. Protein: CSAKWGSSYNEQFF.

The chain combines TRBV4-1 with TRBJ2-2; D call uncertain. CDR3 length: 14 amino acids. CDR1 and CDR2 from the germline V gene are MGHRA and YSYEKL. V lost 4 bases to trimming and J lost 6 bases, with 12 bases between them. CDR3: CASSRFVRAGELFF. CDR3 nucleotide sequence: TGCGCCAGCAGCCGGTTCGTCCGGGCCGGGGAGCTGTTTTTT.

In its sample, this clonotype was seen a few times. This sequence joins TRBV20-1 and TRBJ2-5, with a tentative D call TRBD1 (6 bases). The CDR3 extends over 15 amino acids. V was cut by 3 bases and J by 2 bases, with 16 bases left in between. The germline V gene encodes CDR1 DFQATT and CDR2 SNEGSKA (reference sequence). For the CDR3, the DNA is TGCAGTGCTAGTCCGACAGGACTGGTGCAAGAGACCCAGTACTTC. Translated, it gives CSASPTGLVQETQYF.

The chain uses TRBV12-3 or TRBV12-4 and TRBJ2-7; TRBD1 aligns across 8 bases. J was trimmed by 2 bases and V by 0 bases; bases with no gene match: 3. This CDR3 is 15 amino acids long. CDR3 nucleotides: TGTGCCAGCAGTTTAGCGGGACAGGTTCCCTACGAGCAGTACTTC. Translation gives CASSLAGQVPYEQYF.

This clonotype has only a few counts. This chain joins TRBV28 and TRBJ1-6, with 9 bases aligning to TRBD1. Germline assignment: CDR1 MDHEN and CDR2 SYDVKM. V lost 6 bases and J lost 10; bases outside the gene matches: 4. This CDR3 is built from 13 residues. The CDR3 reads CASRQGARSPLHF. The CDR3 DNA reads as TGTGCCAGCAGACAGGGGGCTAGGTCACCCCTCCACTTT.

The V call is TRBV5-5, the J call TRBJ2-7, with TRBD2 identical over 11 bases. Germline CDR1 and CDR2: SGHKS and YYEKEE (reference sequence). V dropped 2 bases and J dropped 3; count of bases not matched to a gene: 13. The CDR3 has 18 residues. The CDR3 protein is CASSFPTMTSGDIYEQYF. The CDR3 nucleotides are TGTGCCAGCAGCTTCCCGACCATGACTAGCGGGGATATCTACGAGCAGTACTTC.

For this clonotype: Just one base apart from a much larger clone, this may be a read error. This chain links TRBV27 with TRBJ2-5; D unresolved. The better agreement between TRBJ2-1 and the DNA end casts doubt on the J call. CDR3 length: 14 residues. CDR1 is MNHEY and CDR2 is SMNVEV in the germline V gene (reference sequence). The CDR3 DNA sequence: TGTGCCAGCAGTTTTTCGTCAGGTCAAGAGACCCAGTTCTTC. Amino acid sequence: CASSFSSGQETQFF.

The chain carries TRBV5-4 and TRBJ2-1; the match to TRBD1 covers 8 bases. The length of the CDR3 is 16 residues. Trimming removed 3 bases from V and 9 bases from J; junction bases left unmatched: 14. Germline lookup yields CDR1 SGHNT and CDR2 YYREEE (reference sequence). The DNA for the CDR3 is TGTGCCAGCAGCTCTACTAAGACAGGGGAGGTGAGTGAGCAGTTCTTC. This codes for CASSSTKTGEVSEQFF.

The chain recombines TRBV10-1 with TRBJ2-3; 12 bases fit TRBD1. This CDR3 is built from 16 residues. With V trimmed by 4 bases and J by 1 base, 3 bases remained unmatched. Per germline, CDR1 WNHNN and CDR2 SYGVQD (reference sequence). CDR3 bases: TGCGCCAGCAGTGCGGGGACAGGGGGCGGCACAGATACGCAGTATTTT. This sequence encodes CASSAGTGGGTDTQYF.

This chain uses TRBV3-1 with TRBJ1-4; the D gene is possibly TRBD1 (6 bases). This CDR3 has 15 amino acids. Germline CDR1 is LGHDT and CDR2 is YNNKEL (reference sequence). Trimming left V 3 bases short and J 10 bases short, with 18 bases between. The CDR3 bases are TGTGCCAGCAGCCATGGGCCCCCCTCCAGGGGAAAACTGTTTTTT. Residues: CASSHGPPSRGKLFF.